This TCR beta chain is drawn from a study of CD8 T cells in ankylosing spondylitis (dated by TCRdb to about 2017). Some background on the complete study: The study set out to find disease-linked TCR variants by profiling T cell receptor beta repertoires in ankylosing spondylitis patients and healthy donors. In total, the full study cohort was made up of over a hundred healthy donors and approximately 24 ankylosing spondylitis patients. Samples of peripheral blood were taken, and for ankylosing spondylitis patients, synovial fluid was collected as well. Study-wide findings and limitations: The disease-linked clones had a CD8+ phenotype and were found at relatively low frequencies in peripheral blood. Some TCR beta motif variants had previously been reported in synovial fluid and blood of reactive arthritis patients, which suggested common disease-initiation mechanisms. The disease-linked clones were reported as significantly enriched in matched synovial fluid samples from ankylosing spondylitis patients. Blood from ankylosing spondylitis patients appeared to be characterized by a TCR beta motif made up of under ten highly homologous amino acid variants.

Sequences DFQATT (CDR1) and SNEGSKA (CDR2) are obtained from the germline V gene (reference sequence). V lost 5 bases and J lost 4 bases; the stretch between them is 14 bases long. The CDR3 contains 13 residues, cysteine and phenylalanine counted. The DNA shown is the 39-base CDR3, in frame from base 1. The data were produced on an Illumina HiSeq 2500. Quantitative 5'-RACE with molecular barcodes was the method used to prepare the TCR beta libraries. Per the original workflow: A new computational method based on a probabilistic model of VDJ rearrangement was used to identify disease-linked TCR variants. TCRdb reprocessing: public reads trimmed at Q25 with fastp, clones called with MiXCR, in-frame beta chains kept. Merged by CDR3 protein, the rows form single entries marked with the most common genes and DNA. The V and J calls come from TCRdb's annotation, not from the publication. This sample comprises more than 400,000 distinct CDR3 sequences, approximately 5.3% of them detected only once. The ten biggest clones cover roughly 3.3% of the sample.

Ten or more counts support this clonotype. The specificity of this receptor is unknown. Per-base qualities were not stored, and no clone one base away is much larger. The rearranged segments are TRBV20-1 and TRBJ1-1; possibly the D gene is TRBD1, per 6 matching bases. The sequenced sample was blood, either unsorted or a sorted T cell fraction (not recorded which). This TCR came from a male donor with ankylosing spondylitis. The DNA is TGCAGTGCTCTAAGGGGCAGGGGCACTGAAGCTTTCTTT. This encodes CSALRGRGTEAFF.